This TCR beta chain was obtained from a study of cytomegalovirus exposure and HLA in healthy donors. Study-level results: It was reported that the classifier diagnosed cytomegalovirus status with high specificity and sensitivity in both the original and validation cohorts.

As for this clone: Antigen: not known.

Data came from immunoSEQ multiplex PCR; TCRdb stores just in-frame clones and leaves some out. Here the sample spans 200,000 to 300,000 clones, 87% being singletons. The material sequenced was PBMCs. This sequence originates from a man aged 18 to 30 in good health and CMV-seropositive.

In DNA form, the CDR3 reads TGTGCCAGCTCCCTAAAGCGGGAGACCCAGTACTTC. This codes for CASSLKRETQYF. The chain uses TRBV6-6 and TRBJ2-5; D is possibly TRBD2 (5 bases). Germline CDR1 is MNHNY and CDR2 is SVGAGI (reference sequence). The CDR3 is 12 amino acids. The V and J ends lost 8 bases and 5 bases respectively, with 12 bases between them.